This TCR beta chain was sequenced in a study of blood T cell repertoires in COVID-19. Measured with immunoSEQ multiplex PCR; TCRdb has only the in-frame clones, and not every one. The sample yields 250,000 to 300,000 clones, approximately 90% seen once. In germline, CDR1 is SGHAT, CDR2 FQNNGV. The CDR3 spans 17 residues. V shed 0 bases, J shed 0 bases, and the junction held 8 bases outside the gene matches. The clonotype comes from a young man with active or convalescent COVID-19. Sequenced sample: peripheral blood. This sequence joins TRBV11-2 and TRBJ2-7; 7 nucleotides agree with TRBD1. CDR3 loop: CASSLEGTDPFSYEQYF. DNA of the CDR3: TGTGCCAGCAGCTTAGAAGGGACAGATCCCTTCTCCTACGAGCAGTACTTC.